These T cell receptor beta chains were read from a single sample in a study of cytomegalovirus exposure and HLA in healthy donors. The repertoire was sequenced with immunoSEQ multiplex PCR; TCRdb's copy has only in-frame clones and lacks some. The sample records 89,000 or so clones, 60% to 80% being singletons. Sample: PBMCs. The receptors stem from a boy younger than 18 in good health and CMV-seronegative. Both conserved end residues are part of each CDR3. Fields, in order: J gene, CDR3 length, V gene, clone size, D gene, CDR3 DNA, CDR3 protein. The D gene is left open where the match is weak. Part of the rows lack a size; the others show once, few, many or a class for expanded clones.

TRBJ2-1 | 14 | TRBV6-4 | few | - | TGTGCCAGCAGTGACAGAGGCAGGGAAGATGAGCAGTTCTTC | CASSDRGREDEQFF
TRBJ2-7 | 14 | TRBV6-1 | few | - | TGTGCCAGCAGTGTCGGGGTAGTTACTTCCGAGCAGTACTTC | CASSVGVVTSEQYF
TRBJ2-7 | 14 | TRBV19 | - | - | TGTGCCAGTAGTATACGTTCAATGGCCAGCGAGCAGTACTTC | CASSIRSMASEQYF
TRBJ2-1 | 17 | TRBV5-6 | - | TRBD1 | TGTGCCAGCAGCCTAGGGACAGGGGGGGAGGTCGGCAATGAGCAGTTCTTC | CASSLGTGGEVGNEQFF
TRBJ1-6 | 18 | TRBV4-3 | - | - | TGCGCCAGCAGCCAACGCGACGAGAGACAGGTTCCAAATTCACCCCTCCACTTT | CASSQRDERQVPNSPLHF
TRBJ2-7 | 13 | TRBV19 | - | TRBD1 | TGTGCCAGTAGTAACCGGGACAGCTACGAGCAGTACTTC | CASSNRDSYEQYF
TRBJ2-7 | 14 | TRBV27 | - | - | TGTGCCAGCAGTCCAATCCCTAAGAAGTACGAGCAGTACTTC | CASSPIPKKYEQYF
TRBJ2-7 | 14 | TRBV27 | few | - | TGTGCCAGCAGAAGGACAGTATACTTCTACGAGCAGTACTTC | CASRRTVYFYEQYF
TRBJ2-3 | 13 | TRBV30 | - | - | TGTGCCTGGACCCGAGGAGGCACAGATACGCAGTATTTT | CAWTRGGTDTQYF
TRBJ2-3 | 14 | TRBV29-1 | few | TRBD2 | TGCAGCGTTGGCCCTAGCGGGGGCACAGATACGCAGTATTTT | CSVGPSGGTDTQYF
TRBJ1-5 | 15 | TRBV6-5 | - | TRBD1 | TGTGCCAGCAGGGAGGGACAGGGGGCGATTCAGCCCCAGCATTTT | CASREGQGAIQPQHF
TRBJ2-5 | 15 | TRBV6-5 | few | TRBD2 | TGTGCCAGCAGGGGACTAGCGGGAGCCCGAGAGACCCAGTACTTC | CASRGLAGARETQYF
TRBJ1-2 | 11 | TRBV28 | - | - | TGTGCCAGCAACCAGGGGATCGGCTACACCTTC | CASNQGIGYTF
TRBJ2-7 | 14 | TRBV27 | - | - | TGTGCCAGCAGTCCATCAGACAGTAACTACGAGCAGTACTTC | CASSPSDSNYEQYF
TRBJ2-7 | 14 | TRBV28 | once | - | TGTGCCAGCAGTTTAGGTGTGGTGCGATACGAGCAGTACTTC | CASSLGVVRYEQYF